The source of this T cell receptor (beta chain) is a study of T-cell memory formation after mild COVID-19. Findings and limits, study-wide: Clones that contracted from day 15 to 85 had balanced CD4/CD8; later expanders were CD4+ biased. Memory cells collected pre-infection included some clones that later responded, suggesting cross-reactive memory joined.

This clonotype was detected ten times or more. What it binds is unknown. TCRdb recomputed calls from the 5' RACE reads with MiXCR, one row per CDR3 protein. The data hold a few hundred thousand distinct CDR3 sequences, with roughly 9.4% observed a single time. The CDR3 is made up of 11 amino acids. V gave up 10 bases and J gave up 5 bases, with 11 bases separating them. In germline, CDR1 is MDHEN, CDR2 SYDVKM. The sequence was obtained from a man in his late teens or twenties who had mild COVID-19 (a few samples of this study predate the infection). Cell type and time point are not known. The sequencing input was PBMCs or a T cell subset sorted from them (not recorded which). The chain joins TRBV28 to TRBJ2-5; D unclear. This chain's CDR3 is CATSVWETQYF. CDR3 nucleotides: TGTGCCACCTCTGTCTGGGAGACCCAGTACTTC.